Each of the 14 T cell receptor beta chains below was sequenced from the same sample in a study of blood T cells in healthy people across ages. Sample-barcoded 5' priming and a J-beta primer mix drove a second PCR of about 7 to 11 cycles. In TCRdb, the 5' RACE reads were re-called with MiXCR into one record per CDR3 protein. The table records about 720,000 distinct CDR3 sequences, 22% of them present only once. The sequenced material came from blood. These receptors all come from a man aged 70-80 years in good health.

This clonotype has a handful of counts. The CDR3 DNA reads as TGTGCCTGGAGTGACGGTAACACTGAAGCTTTCTTT. Protein sequence: CAWSDGNTEAFF. The chain links TRBV30 to TRBJ1-1; D is unresolved. V was clipped by 1 base and J by 2 bases, with 5 bases between them. The length of the CDR3 is 12 residues. The V gene's germline CDR1 is GTSNPN and CDR2 SVGIG (reference sequence). The whole variable domain, remainder taken from reference TRBV30 and TRBJ1-1, is SQTIHQWPATLVQPVGSPLSLECTVEGTSNPNLYWYRQAAGRGLQLLFYSVGIGQISSEVPQNLSASRPQDRQFILSSKKLLLSDSGFYLCAWSDGNTEAFFGQGTRLTVV.

The chain is built from TRBV20-1 and TRBJ2-5, with 14 bases that match TRBD2. Judging by the DNA end, TRBJ2-1 fits better; the J call may be wrong. The germline V gene has CDR1 DFQATT and CDR2 SNEGSKA (reference sequence). The length of the CDR3 is 16 residues. The CDR3 sequence: CSAGTTSGGAFYEQFF. The CDR3, as DNA: TGCAGTGCTGGCACGACTAGCGGGGGGGCTTTCTATGAGCAGTTCTTC.

The sample holds a few counts of this clonotype. The chain employs TRBV29-1 and TRBJ2-5; 7 bases align to TRBD2. The J call may be in error: the DNA end matches TRBJ2-7 better. Germline loops: CDR1 SQVTM, CDR2 ANQGSEA. This CDR3 region has 16 residues. The CDR3 bases are TGCAGCGTTGAAGTGTTGGGCGGACTAGTAACCTACGAGCAGTACGTC. Amino acid sequence: CSVEVLGGLVTYEQYV.

This clonotype was detected only a few times. For the CDR3, the DNA is TGCGCCAGCAGCAAACCCGCCCTGGCGGCATCGGTTGGCGGGGAGCTGTTTTTT. As protein: CASSKPALAASVGGELFF. The chain links TRBV5-1 to TRBJ2-2; D unresolved. Trimming took off 4 bases at V and 7 bases at J, with 26 bases between the two ends. The CDR3 runs to 18 residues. Germline lookup yields CDR1 SGHRS and CDR2 YFSETQ.

This clonotype was seen repeatedly, ten times or more. The V gene is TRBV7-2, the J gene TRBJ2-4; 9 nucleotides align to TRBD1. The CDR3 sequence is 19 residues long. V was pared by 3 bases and J by 1 base, with 13 bases of the junction left unmatched. The germline V gene has CDR1 SGHTA and CDR2 FQGNSA. The CDR3 region is CASSFTGGGQLWAKNIQYF. The CDR3 DNA is TGTGCCAGCAGCTTCACAGGGGGCGGTCAATTATGGGCCAAAAACATTCAGTACTTC.

About this clonotype itself: At one end, the junction sequence differs from germline, possibly due to a read error. The rearrangement joins TRBV29-1 to TRBJ2-1, with D maybe TRBD2 (5 bases). Germline V lookup: CDR1 SQVTM, CDR2 ANQGSEA. The CDR3 is made up of 16 amino acids. In DNA, the CDR3 is TGCGGCGTTGAAGTGCCGGGGAAGGCCCTCTACAATGAGCAGTTCTTC. This codes for CGVEVPGKALYNEQFF.

This clonotype was detected ten times or more. This chain uses TRBV20-1 with TRBJ2-5; TRBD2 might be the D (6 bases). Deletions cut 6 bases from V and 2 bases from J, with 10 bases between. The CDR3 runs to 12 residues. The germline V gene has CDR1 DFQATT and CDR2 SNEGSKA (reference sequence). The CDR3 DNA sequence: TGCAGTGCCTTCAGCGGGCAAGAGACCCAGTACTTC. This translates into CSAFSGQETQYF.

The chain combines TRBV5-5 with TRBJ1-1, with 8 bases identical to TRBD1. Germline V gene lookup returns CDR1 SGHKS and CDR2 YYEKEE (reference sequence). The CDR3 totals 15 residues. V was clipped by 2 bases and J by 7 bases; unmatched bases: 10. The CDR3, as DNA: TGTGCCAGCAGCTTAGGTGCAGGGGGCCGACTTGAAGCTTTCTTT. Translating it yields CASSLGAGGRLEAFF.

This clonotype occurred once. The chain links TRBV10-3 to TRBJ2-2; no clear D gene. Trimming took 3 bases from V and 3 from J, leaving 8 bases between them. The CDR3 has 14 amino acids. CDR1 ENHRY and CDR2 SYGVKD come from the germline V gene. The CDR3 region has the DNA TGTGCCATCAGTGATGACCCGGACACCGGGGAGCTGTTTTTT. Its protein is CAISDDPDTGELFF.

Ten or more counts support this clonotype. The chain combines TRBV29-1 with TRBJ2-1; 8 positions match TRBD2. V was clipped by 3 bases and J by 13 bases; unmatched bases: 11. Germline-derived CDR1 and CDR2 are SQVTM and ANQGSEA. The CDR3 is 13 amino acids. DNA of the CDR3: TGCAGCGTTGATAGGGGCGGGGGGACTTATCAGTTCTTC. It yields the protein CSVDRGGGTYQFF.

The chain links TRBV3-1 to TRBJ2-1; the match to TRBD2 covers 7 bases. V shed 0 bases and J 4 bases; nucleotides not matched to a gene: 15. This CDR3 comprises 19 residues. The germline V gene encodes CDR1 LGHDT and CDR2 YNNKEL (reference sequence). Here the CDR3 DNA reads TGTGCCAGCAGCCAAGAGACGGGGTCGGAGGGAGGGGTTTACAATGAGCAGTTCTTC. Its protein product is CASSQETGSEGGVYNEQFF.

The genes are TRBV25-1 and TRBJ1-5, with 9 positions matching TRBD1. J was trimmed by 6 bases and V by 3 bases; bases with no gene match: 24. This CDR3 is built from 21 residues. CDR1 and CDR2 from the germline V gene are MGHDK and SYGVNS. In DNA form, the CDR3 reads TGTGCCAGCAGTGAGCACAACCAACCCCGGGACCGGGACAGGGTAGGTCAGCCCCAGCATTTT. This translates into CASSEHNQPRDRDRVGQPQHF.

This clonotype was observed once. The chain is built from TRBV29-1 and TRBJ2-3, with D unresolved. The CDR3 is 14 residues long. The germline gives CDR1 SQVTM, CDR2 ANQGSEA. Trimming took 4 bases from V and 5 from J, leaving 16 bases between them. The chain's CDR3 is CSVAFGGMGDTQYF. CDR3 sequence (DNA): TGCAGCGTTGCTTTCGGCGGCATGGGAGATACGCAGTATTTT.

In regard to this clonotype: A much larger clone lies one base from this, so it may be a read error. The V gene is TRBV28, the J gene TRBJ2-6; the D gene could be TRBD1 or TRBD2 (5 bases each). The germline V gene has CDR1 MDHEN and CDR2 SYDVKM. The CDR3 contains 14 residues. The CDR3 loop reads CASSWGAGANALTF. CDR3 coding DNA: TGTGCCAGCAGTTGGGGAGCTGGGGCCAACGCCCTGACTTTC.